This TCR beta chain is from a study of cytomegalovirus exposure and HLA in healthy donors. With 9 bases removed from V and 6 bases from J, the gap between germline ends came to 11 bases. Germline CDR1 reads SNHLY; CDR2 reads FYNNEI. CDR3 length: 12 amino acids. Generated by immunoSEQ multiplex PCR, the TCRdb table keeps only in-frame clones and is missing some. The table shows approximately 120,000 clones, with roughly nine tenths occurring only once. In this sample, this clone turned up a few times. The chain carries TRBV2 and TRBJ1-4; D uncertain. The sequenced material came from PBMCs. The clonotype originates from a woman aged 18-29 years in good health and CMV-seronegative. CDR3: CASTGVDEKLFF. Here the CDR3 DNA reads TGTGCCAGTACCGGGGTGGATGAAAAACTGTTTTTT.